This T cell receptor beta chain was recorded in a study of control samples from healthy donors and cancer patients. Method: immunoSEQ multiplex PCR; TCRdb's copy keeps in-frame clones and lacks some. The sample records about 80,000 clones, nearly 90% being singletons. J was trimmed by 1 base and V by 3 bases; bases with no gene match: 4. CDR1 is MNHNY, CDR2 SVGAGI, per germline (reference sequence). This CDR3 has 15 residues. The chain employs TRBV6-6 and TRBJ1-1, with 8 bases matching TRBD1. The origin of this receptor is a man in his fifties in good health. The sample comprised blood. The DNA of the CDR3 is TGTGCCAGCAGTTATCCCGACAGGGGGAACACTGAAGCTTTCTTT. Amino acid sequence: CASSYPDRGNTEAFF.